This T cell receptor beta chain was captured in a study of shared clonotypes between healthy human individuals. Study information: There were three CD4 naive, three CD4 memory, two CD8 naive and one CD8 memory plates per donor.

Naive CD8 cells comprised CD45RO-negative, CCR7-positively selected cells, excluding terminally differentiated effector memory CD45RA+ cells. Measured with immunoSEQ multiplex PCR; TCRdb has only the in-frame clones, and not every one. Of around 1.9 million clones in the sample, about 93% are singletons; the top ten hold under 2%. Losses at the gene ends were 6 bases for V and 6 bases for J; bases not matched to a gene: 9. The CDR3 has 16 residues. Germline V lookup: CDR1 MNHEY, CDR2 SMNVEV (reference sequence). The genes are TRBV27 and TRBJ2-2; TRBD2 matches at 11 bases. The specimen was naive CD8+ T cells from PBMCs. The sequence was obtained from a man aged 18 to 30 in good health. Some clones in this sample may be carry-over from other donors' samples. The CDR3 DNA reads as TGTGCCAGCAGAAAGACTAGCGGGAACTCGGCCGGGGAGCTGTTTTTT. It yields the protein CASRKTSGNSAGELFF.